This is a list of T cell receptor beta chains from one sample in a study of T-cell memory formation after mild COVID-19. Each CDR3 protein gets one entry after TCRdb re-called the 5' RACE reads with MiXCR. The sample lists 300,000 to 400,000 distinct CDR3 sequences, 13% occurring once. The sequencing sample was made of PBMCs or a T cell subset sorted from them (not recorded which). Receptors originate from a man between 18 and 29 years old who had mild COVID-19 (a few samples of this study predate the infection). Cell type and time point are not known. CDR3s include the opening cysteine and the closing phenylalanine or tryptophan. Each record gives: CDR3 DNA, CDR3 protein, V gene, J gene, D gene, clone size. A D gene is named only where the DNA matches it firmly. The size entry is marked missing in some rows and otherwise reads once, few, many or a size class.

TGCAGCGTCCCGGTCCAGAGTAACACTGAAGCTTTCTTT,CSVPVQSNTEAFF,TRBV29-1,TRBJ1-1,-,few
TGTGCCAGCAGGTCAATAGCGGGGGGCCCCGATGGGACCGTGACCCAGTACTTC,CASRSIAGGPDGTVTQYF,TRBV6-2/TRBV6-3,TRBJ2-5,TRBD2,few
TGTGCCAGCAGTTCCTCCTGGGGGACTAGCGGGGGAACTCCATCCGATACGCAGTATTTT,CASSSSWGTSGGTPSDTQYF,TRBV12-3/TRBV12-4,TRBJ2-3,TRBD2,few
TGTGCCAGCAGCCAATACCAGGGGGGGGACACTGAAGCTTTCTTT,CASSQYQGGDTEAFF,TRBV4-2,TRBJ1-1,TRBD1,few
TGTGCCAGCAGCTTAGAAACCAGGATGACAACTAATGAAAAACTGTTTTTT,CASSLETRMTTNEKLFF,TRBV7-6,TRBJ1-4,-,many
TGCAGCGTATACCGGGTGGGGTTCCCCTACGAGCAGTACTTC,CSVYRVGFPYEQYF,TRBV29-1,TRBJ2-7,-,-
TGTGCCATCAGGGAGGGAGCTTTCTTT,CAIREGAFF,TRBV7-9,TRBJ1-1,-,-
TGTGCCAGCAGCTTCGGACAGACCGGGGAGCTGTTTTTT,CASSFGQTGELFF,TRBV7-9,TRBJ2-2,-,few
TGTGCCACCAGCCCCCTTCTGCTTGGCGGCAACGTCCTGACTTTC,CATSPLLLGGNVLTF,TRBV15,TRBJ2-6,-,-
TGTGCCAGCTCACCAGCGGCGCGGAATGAGCAGTTCTTC,CASSPAARNEQFF,TRBV18,TRBJ2-1,-,few
TGTGCCAGCGGCGTAGGACGACTACAAGAGACCCAGTACTTC,CASGVGRLQETQYF,TRBV6-6,TRBJ2-5,-,-
TGTGCCTCCGGGGAGGGGGCCACTGGGGCCAACGTCCTGACTTTC,CASGEGATGANVLTF,TRBV30,TRBJ2-6,-,many
TGTGCCAGCAGCCGGACAGGGTACTCCTATAATTCACCCCTCCACTTT,CASSRTGYSYNSPLHF,TRBV7-2,TRBJ1-6,TRBD1,-
TGTGCCAGCAGTTTAGAGACAGGGCACTATGGCTACACCTTC,CASSLETGHYGYTF,TRBV12-3/TRBV12-4,TRBJ1-2,TRBD1,-
TGTGCCAGCAGTTACCTGCGGACAGCGAATGGCTACACCTTC,CASSYLRTANGYTF,TRBV6-2/TRBV6-3,TRBJ1-2,-,few
TGTGCCAGCAGTTTTGAGTACTTC,CASSFEYF,TRBV27,TRBJ2-7,-,few
TGTGCCAGCAGCCTCGGACAGGTTAAGAACACTGAAGCTTTCTTT,CASSLGQVKNTEAFF,TRBV7-9,TRBJ1-1,TRBD1,-
TGCGCCAGCAGCCTGTTATCGTTGCCCTATGGCTACACCTTC,CASSLLSLPYGYTF,TRBV5-1,TRBJ1-2,-,-
TGTGCCAGCTCACTTGGACAGGGTACTAGCTCCTACAATGAGCAGTTCTTC,CASSLGQGTSSYNEQFF,TRBV18,TRBJ2-1,TRBD1,few
TGTGCCAGCAGTGAAGGATTTAGGGACAGGACTCAAGAGACCCAGTACTTC,CASSEGFRDRTQETQYF,TRBV2,TRBJ2-5,TRBD1,-
TGCACCAGCAGCTCCCTAATCTGGGACCCAGCAGGGGAGCAGTTCTTC,CTSSSLIWDPAGEQFF,TRBV1,TRBJ2-1,-,few
TGTGCCAGCAGCGTAGCGGCTAGTGAAGGCAATGAGCAGTTCTTC,CASSVAASEGNEQFF,TRBV9,TRBJ2-1,-,few
TGTGCTAGCAGCCTAAGACCCTCGCGGACCCAGTACTTC,CASSLRPSRTQYF,TRBV7-7,TRBJ2-5,-,-
TGTGCCAGCAGCCCGGGGGGGCAAAATGAGCAGTTCTTC,CASSPGGQNEQFF,TRBV6-6,TRBJ2-1,TRBD2,few
TGTGCCAGCAAGACAGGGGTGACTGAAGCTTTCTTT,CASKTGVTEAFF,TRBV6-1,TRBJ1-1,TRBD1,-
TGTGCCAGCGGCTTGGGGAGACTAGCGCGGGGAGAGACCCAGTACTTC,CASGLGRLARGETQYF,TRBV7-2,TRBJ2-5,TRBD2,-
TGTGCCAGCAGTTACCAGCAGATGGTAGAGACCCAGTACTTC,CASSYQQMVETQYF,TRBV6-6,TRBJ2-5,-,-
TGTGCCAGCAGTCCTGACAGGGCCCCCTCTGGAAACACCATATATTTT,CASSPDRAPSGNTIYF,TRBV27,TRBJ1-3,TRBD1,few
TGTGCCAGCAGCTTCGTAGAGGGGGAGCAGGAAACCGGGGAGCTGTTTTTT,CASSFVEGEQETGELFF,TRBV7-9,TRBJ2-2,-,-
TGTGCCAGCACCCGGGCGGGGAGCTCCTACGAGCAGTACTTC,CASTRAGSSYEQYF,TRBV3-1,TRBJ2-7,-,few
TGTGCCAGCAGTTACTCGAACCAGGGAGCAACTAATGAAAAACTGTTTTTT,CASSYSNQGATNEKLFF,TRBV6-5,TRBJ1-4,-,-
TGTGCCAGCAGTTTAACCCACTTTCGGGGGAGAAACATTCAGTACTTC,CASSLTHFRGRNIQYF,TRBV27,TRBJ2-4,-,few
TGTGCCAGCAGCTTGCTGACAGGAGCAAATCAGCCCCAGCATTTT,CASSLLTGANQPQHF,TRBV5-5,TRBJ1-5,-,-
TGTGCCAGCACCACAAGCTCCTACGAGCAGTACTTC,CASTTSSYEQYF,TRBV6-2/TRBV6-3,TRBJ2-7,-,-
TGTGCCAGCAGCTTACCATCCAGAGGAGCTTTCTTT,CASSLPSRGAFF,TRBV7-9,TRBJ1-1,-,few
TGCGCCAGCAGTTCCGGGACTACGAACACCGGGGAGCTGTTTTTT,CASSSGTTNTGELFF,TRBV5-1,TRBJ2-2,TRBD2,many
TGTGCCAGCAGTCCCCGTTTGGAAGAAAAACTGTTTTTT,CASSPRLEEKLFF,TRBV7-6,TRBJ1-4,-,-
TGTGCCAGCAGCTTAAGACAGGGGGTAAACACCGGGGAGCTGTTTTTT,CASSLRQGVNTGELFF,TRBV11-2,TRBJ2-2,TRBD1,-
TGTGCCGGAGGCGCCCCGGGCCGTAATTCACCCCTCCACTTT,CAGGAPGRNSPLHF,TRBV28,TRBJ1-6,-,few
TGTGCCAGCAGCTCCGGGGGAGAACAGCCCCAGCATTTT,CASSSGGEQPQHF,TRBV7-9,TRBJ1-5,-,-
TGTGCCAGCAGCTTGTCTGGGGGGCTGGTCAACACTGAAGCTTTCTTT,CASSLSGGLVNTEAFF,TRBV7-2,TRBJ1-1,-,-
TGTGCCAGCAGCCAGAGGTCGAGAGACCGTGCCGAAAGGTATGGCTACACCTTC,CASSQRSRDRAERYGYTF,TRBV3-1,TRBJ1-2,-,-